A selection of T cell receptor beta chains follows, all from one sample in a study of T cell repertoires in cytomegalovirus infection. TCRdb reanalysed the reads using MiXCR and keeps one entry per CDR3 protein. There are approximately 76,000 distinct CDR3 sequences in the sample; 3.7% occur only once, and under 5.5% lies in the top ten. Material: PBMCs. The receptors derive from a human donor in good health (CMV status not recorded). Some clones in this sample may be carry-over from other donors' samples. CDR3s include the opening cysteine and the closing phenylalanine or tryptophan. The order of the fields is V gene, J gene, clone size, D gene, CDR3 DNA, CDR3 protein. The D gene is left open where the match is weak. The listing skips clone size in some rows; elsewhere it reads once, few, many or a size class.

v_gene: TRBV5-6; j_gene: TRBJ1-1; abundance: many; d_gene: NA; CDR3nt: TGTGCCAGCAGCCCGACAACCACCAATAAGAACACTGAAGCTTTCTTT; CDR3aa: CASSPTTTNKNTEAFF
v_gene: TRBV6-5; j_gene: TRBJ2-5; abundance: many; d_gene: NA; CDR3nt: TGTGCCAGCACCCCCGACGGAGAGACCCAGTACTTC; CDR3aa: CASTPDGETQYF
v_gene: TRBV3-1; j_gene: TRBJ2-2; abundance: many; d_gene: NA; CDR3nt: TGTGCCAGCAGCCAAGGAGGGGGGGCCACCGGGGAGCTGTTTTTT; CDR3aa: CASSQGGGATGELFF
v_gene: TRBV20-1; j_gene: TRBJ1-1; abundance: many; d_gene: NA; CDR3nt: TGCAGTGCTAGATTACGGACAGCGCCAATGAACACTGAAGCTTTCTTT; CDR3aa: CSARLRTAPMNTEAFF
v_gene: TRBV7-2; j_gene: TRBJ1-1; abundance: many; d_gene: TRBD1; CDR3nt: TGTGCCAGCAGAGCCCGGACAGGGGGATGGACTGAAGCTTTCTTT; CDR3aa: CASRARTGGWTEAFF
v_gene: TRBV25-1; j_gene: TRBJ2-3; abundance: many; d_gene: NA; CDR3nt: TGTGCCAGCAGTGAATATGGGCCTGCCCCCTACAAGAATACGCAGTATTTT; CDR3aa: CASSEYGPAPYKNTQYF
v_gene: TRBV7-8; j_gene: TRBJ2-7; abundance: many; d_gene: TRBD1; CDR3nt: TGTGCCAGCAGCGGGACAGCCCGGACCTACGAGCAGTACTTC; CDR3aa: CASSGTARTYEQYF
v_gene: TRBV11-1; j_gene: TRBJ2-1; abundance: many; d_gene: TRBD1; CDR3nt: TGTGCCAGCAGCTTAGGGCAGGGGGTAGGCAATGAGCAGTTCTTC; CDR3aa: CASSLGQGVGNEQFF
v_gene: TRBV3-1; j_gene: TRBJ1-5; abundance: many; d_gene: NA; CDR3nt: TGTGCCAGCAGCCAAGATCTTCCGAATCAGCCCCAGCATTTT; CDR3aa: CASSQDLPNQPQHF
v_gene: TRBV19; j_gene: TRBJ1-1; abundance: many; d_gene: NA; CDR3nt: TGTGCCAGTAGTATAGATCTCGAGACAGAGAACACTGAAGCTTTCTTT; CDR3aa: CASSIDLETENTEAFF
v_gene: TRBV7-2; j_gene: TRBJ2-1; abundance: many; d_gene: NA; CDR3nt: TGTGCCAGCAGCTTAGATGGACCAAAAAGCAATGAGCAGTTCTTC; CDR3aa: CASSLDGPKSNEQFF
v_gene: TRBV30; j_gene: TRBJ2-1; abundance: many; d_gene: NA; CDR3nt: TGTGCCTGGAGAGGGTTTCACAATGAGCAGTTCTTC; CDR3aa: CAWRGFHNEQFF
v_gene: TRBV28; j_gene: TRBJ1-5; abundance: many; d_gene: NA; CDR3nt: TGTGCCAGCAGTTTAGTAGATCAGCCCCAGCATTTT; CDR3aa: CASSLVDQPQHF
v_gene: TRBV20-1; j_gene: TRBJ2-7; abundance: many; d_gene: NA; CDR3nt: TGCAGTGCTAGACCCCTGGGCGCATACGAGCAGTACTTC; CDR3aa: CSARPLGAYEQYF
v_gene: TRBV4-1; j_gene: TRBJ1-1; abundance: many; d_gene: NA; CDR3nt: TGCGCCAGCAGCCAAGGTCTGACACAACTGAACACTGAAGCTTTCTTT; CDR3aa: CASSQGLTQLNTEAFF
v_gene: TRBV12-3/TRBV12-4; j_gene: TRBJ2-7; abundance: many; d_gene: NA; CDR3nt: TGTGCCAGCAGCCCTTCGACCAGAATGGGCGAGCAGTACTTC; CDR3aa: CASSPSTRMGEQYF
v_gene: TRBV6-5; j_gene: TRBJ2-3; abundance: many; d_gene: TRBD2; CDR3nt: TGTGCCAGCAGTCCGAGGACTAGCGGGGGAGTAGATACGCAGTATTTT; CDR3aa: CASSPRTSGGVDTQYF
v_gene: TRBV20-1; j_gene: TRBJ1-5; abundance: many; d_gene: NA; CDR3nt: TGCAGTGCTAGTAGCCTAACCCAGCCCCAGCATTTT; CDR3aa: CSASSLTQPQHF
v_gene: TRBV12-3/TRBV12-4; j_gene: TRBJ2-4; abundance: many; d_gene: NA; CDR3nt: TGTGCCAGCAGTCAGCCCTCGTACATTCAGTACTTC; CDR3aa: CASSQPSYIQYF
v_gene: TRBV6-2/TRBV6-3; j_gene: TRBJ2-7; abundance: many; d_gene: TRBD1; CDR3nt: TGTGCCAGCAGTTACACGTGGGGACAGGGGGCCTACGAGCAGTACTTC; CDR3aa: CASSYTWGQGAYEQYF
v_gene: TRBV6-2/TRBV6-3; j_gene: TRBJ2-7; abundance: many; d_gene: NA; CDR3nt: TGTGCCAGCAGAGACCTTCGAGCCCCTTCCTACGAGCAGTACTTC; CDR3aa: CASRDLRAPSYEQYF
v_gene: TRBV27; j_gene: TRBJ2-3; abundance: many; d_gene: TRBD2; CDR3nt: TGTGCCAGCAGTTCCCAGCGGGGGTACACAGATACGCAGTATTTT; CDR3aa: CASSSQRGYTDTQYF
v_gene: TRBV20-1; j_gene: TRBJ1-1; abundance: many; d_gene: NA; CDR3nt: TGCAGTGCTAGAGATCATGGGGAGAACACTGAAGCTTTCTTT; CDR3aa: CSARDHGENTEAFF
v_gene: TRBV7-4; j_gene: TRBJ2-1; abundance: many; d_gene: TRBD2; CDR3nt: TGTGCCAGCAGCCTCGGGGCGGGAGTCCCGTTGCAGTTCTTC; CDR3aa: CASSLGAGVPLQFF
v_gene: TRBV6-1; j_gene: TRBJ2-1; abundance: many; d_gene: NA; CDR3nt: TGTGCCAGCATCTGGGGGGCTTCCCACAATGAGCAGTTCTTC; CDR3aa: CASIWGASHNEQFF
v_gene: TRBV12-3/TRBV12-4; j_gene: TRBJ1-1; abundance: NA; d_gene: NA; CDR3nt: TGTGGCAGTTTGGACAGCTACACTGAAGCTTTCTTT; CDR3aa: CGSLDSYTEAFF
v_gene: TRBV7-2; j_gene: TRBJ2-3; abundance: many; d_gene: TRBD2; CDR3nt: TGTGCCAGCAGCTTAGACGGACTAGCGGGGTCGGTTACGCAGTATTTT; CDR3aa: CASSLDGLAGSVTQYF
v_gene: TRBV6-2/TRBV6-3; j_gene: TRBJ2-1; abundance: many; d_gene: TRBD1; CDR3nt: TGTGCCAGCAGTCCCACAGGGGTCAGCTCCTACAATGAGCAGTTCTTC; CDR3aa: CASSPTGVSSYNEQFF
v_gene: TRBV19; j_gene: TRBJ2-3; abundance: many; d_gene: TRBD2; CDR3nt: TGTGCCAGTAGTATAGGCGGCGGGGGTGCAGATACGCAGTATTTT; CDR3aa: CASSIGGGGADTQYF
v_gene: TRBV7-2; j_gene: TRBJ1-5; abundance: many; d_gene: NA; CDR3nt: TGTGCCAGCAGCGCAGGGTGGAAGAATCAGCCCCAGCATTTT; CDR3aa: CASSAGWKNQPQHF
v_gene: TRBV6-2/TRBV6-3; j_gene: TRBJ1-2; abundance: many; d_gene: NA; CDR3nt: TGTGCCAGCAGAAAATCGACAGGAAGACATAACTATGGCTACACCTTC; CDR3aa: CASRKSTGRHNYGYTF